This TCR beta chain was sequenced in a study of cytomegalovirus exposure and HLA in healthy donors. Study-wide results and caveats: Reports described diagnosis of cytomegalovirus status by the classifier as highly specific and sensitive.

In the case of this clone: Antigen: not known.

This CDR3 has 17 amino acids. CDR1 is SGHTA, CDR2 FQGNSA, per germline. After removal of 5 bases from V and 3 bases from J, the junction contained 6 bases not matched to a gene. Researchers ran the PCR with 60 Vbeta and 13 Jbeta primers. The repertoire was sequenced with immunoSEQ multiplex PCR; TCRdb's copy has only in-frame clones and lacks some. The sample yields 110,000 or so clones, around 73% seen once. What was sequenced was PBMCs. This chain connects TRBV7-2 to TRBJ2-1; 14 bases agree with TRBD2. This clonotype was sampled from a middle-aged man in good health and CMV-seronegative. The DNA of the CDR3 is TGTGCCAGCAGCCCCCGGACTAGCGGGGGGCTCTACAATGAGCAGTTCTTC. It encodes CASSPRTSGGLYNEQFF. Combining the CDR3 with reference TRBV7-2 and TRBJ2-1 gives the whole variable domain GAGVSQSPSNKVTEKGKDVELRCDPISGHTALYWYRQSLGQGLEFLIYFQGNSAPDKSGLPSDRFSAERTGGSVSTLTIQRTQQEDSAVYLCASSPRTSGGLYNEQFFGPGTRLTVL.